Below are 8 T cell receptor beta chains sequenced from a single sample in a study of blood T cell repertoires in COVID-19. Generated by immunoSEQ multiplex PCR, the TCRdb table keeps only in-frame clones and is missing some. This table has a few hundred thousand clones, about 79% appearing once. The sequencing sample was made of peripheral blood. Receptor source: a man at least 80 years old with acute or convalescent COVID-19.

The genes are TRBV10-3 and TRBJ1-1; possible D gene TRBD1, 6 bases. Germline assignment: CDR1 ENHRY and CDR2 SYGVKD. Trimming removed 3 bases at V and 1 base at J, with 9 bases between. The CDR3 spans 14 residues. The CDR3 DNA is TGTGCCATCAGTGATCGGACAGAGAACACTGAAGCTTTCTTT. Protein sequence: CAISDRTENTEAFF.

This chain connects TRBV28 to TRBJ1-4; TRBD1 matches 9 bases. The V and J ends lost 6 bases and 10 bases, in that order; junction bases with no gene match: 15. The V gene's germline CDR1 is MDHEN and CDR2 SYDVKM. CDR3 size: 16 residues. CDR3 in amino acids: CASRPGQGAVKGKLFF. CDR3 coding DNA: TGTGCCAGCAGGCCGGGACAGGGCGCCGTAAAAGGAAAACTGTTTTTT.

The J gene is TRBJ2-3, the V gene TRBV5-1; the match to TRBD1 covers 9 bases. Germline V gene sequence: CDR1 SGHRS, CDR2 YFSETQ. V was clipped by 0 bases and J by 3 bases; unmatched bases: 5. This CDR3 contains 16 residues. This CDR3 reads CASSLAGTGRTDTQYF. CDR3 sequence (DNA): TGCGCCAGCAGCTTGGCCGGGACAGGGCGGACAGATACGCAGTATTTT.

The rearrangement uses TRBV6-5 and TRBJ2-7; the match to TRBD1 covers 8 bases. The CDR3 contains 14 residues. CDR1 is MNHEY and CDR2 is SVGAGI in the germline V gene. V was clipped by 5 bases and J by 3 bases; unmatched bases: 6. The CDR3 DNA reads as TGTGCCAGCAGTCCGGGACAGGTTAGCTACGAGCAGTACTTC. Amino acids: CASSPGQVSYEQYF.

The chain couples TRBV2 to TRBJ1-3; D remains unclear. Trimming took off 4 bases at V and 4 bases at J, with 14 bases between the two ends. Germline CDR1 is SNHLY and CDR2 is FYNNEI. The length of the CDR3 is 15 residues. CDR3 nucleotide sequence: TGTGCCAGCAGTGCCCTATCTGCCGTCGGAAACACCATATATTTT. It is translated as CASSALSAVGNTIYF.

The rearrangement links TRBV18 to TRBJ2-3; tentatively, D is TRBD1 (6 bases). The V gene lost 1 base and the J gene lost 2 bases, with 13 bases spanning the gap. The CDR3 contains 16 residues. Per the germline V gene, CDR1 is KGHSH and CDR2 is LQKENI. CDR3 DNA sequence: TGTGCCAGCTCACCACAAGGACAGACCCACACAGATACGCAGTATTTT. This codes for CASSPQGQTHTDTQYF.

The CDR3 coding sequence is TGTGCCAGCAGTTCTACAGCTGGCTACACCTTC. It is translated as CASSSTAGYTF. The rearrangement uses TRBV6-5 and TRBJ1-2, with D unclear. The CDR3 length is 11 residues. Germline V CDR1 and CDR2: MNHEY, SVGAGI. The ends were cut back, 4 bases at V and 7 bases at J, with 7 bases in the middle.

Here the CDR3 DNA reads TGTGCCAGCAGATCACCGGGACAGGGGTACAATGAGCAGTTCTTC. Its translation is CASRSPGQGYNEQFF. V is TRBV27 and J is TRBJ2-1; TRBD1 matches at 10 bases. The germline CDR1 and CDR2 sequences are MNHEY and SMNVEV (reference sequence). This CDR3 spans 15 amino acids. Germline trimming cut 6 bases from V and 4 bases from J; bases unmatched to any gene: 6.